Listed below are T cell receptor beta chains from one sample, sequenced in a study of shared clonotypes between healthy human individuals. Only in-frame clones appear in the TCRdb table, and some are missing; sequencing was by immunoSEQ multiplex PCR. The data show approximately 2,200,000 clones, roughly 91% seen once. Material: naive CD8+ T cells from PBMCs. Receptor source: a man between 18 and 35 years old in good health. Some clones in this sample may be carry-over from other donors' samples. The CDR3 runs from the conserved cysteine through the conserved F or W. A D gene is named only where the DNA matches it firmly. Clone size is given for some rows only: seen once, a few or many times, or a class if the clone is expanded.

D	V	size	J	DNA	CDR3
.	TRBV5-1	.	TRBJ1-2	TGCGCCAGCAGCTTGGGGATCAACTATGGCTACACCTTC	CASSLGINYGYTF
TRBD2	TRBV7-9	.	TRBJ2-2	TGTGCCAGCAGCTTTCCCCTAGCGGGAGTCCACGGCACCGGGGAGCTGTTTTTT	CASSFPLAGVHGTGELFF
.	TRBV27	.	TRBJ2-7	TGTGCCAGCAGTTTACGTGGGGGTTCCTACGAGCAGTACTTC	CASSLRGGSYEQYF
.	TRBV4-1	.	TRBJ1-6	TGCGCCAGCAGCCACCTGGGACCCCACGGGGCTGATTCACCCCTCCACTTT	CASSHLGPHGADSPLHF
TRBD1	TRBV15	once	TRBJ2-1	TGTGCCACCAGAGGGACAGCCTCCTACAATGAGCAGTTCTTC	CATRGTASYNEQFF
.	TRBV6-1	.	TRBJ2-2	TGTGCCAGCAGTGTGGGGTACACCGGGGAGCTGTTTTTT	CASSVGYTGELFF
TRBD2	TRBV7-9	once	TRBJ2-1	TGTGCCAGCAGCTTTGGGAGATTAGCGGGAACGAATGAGCAGTTCTTC	CASSFGRLAGTNEQFF
.	TRBV4-1	.	TRBJ2-1	TGCGCCAGCAGTACGACGTCCTACAATGAGCAGTTCTTC	CASSTTSYNEQFF
.	TRBV28	.	TRBJ2-7	TGTGCCAGCAGCACCCCCGTTGAGGACCCTTACGAGCAGTACTTC	CASSTPVEDPYEQYF
.	TRBV5-4	.	TRBJ2-7	TGTGCCAGCAGCTTACACGTCTCCTACGAGCAGTACTTC	CASSLHVSYEQYF
.	TRBV4-3	.	TRBJ2-7	TGCGCCAGCAGCCAAGAAGTCGGCGAGGGAGTCAACGAGCAGTACTTC	CASSQEVGEGVNEQYF
TRBD2	TRBV15	.	TRBJ2-3	TGTGCCACCAGCAGAGAGGTCGGACTAGCGGGACCCACAGATACGCAGTATTTT	CATSREVGLAGPTDTQYF
TRBD2	TRBV15	.	TRBJ2-7	TGTGCCACCAGCAGAGCCGGGACTAGCGGCTTTTATACCTACGAGCAGTACTTC	CATSRAGTSGFYTYEQYF
.	TRBV10-3	.	TRBJ1-4	TGTGCCATCAGGGGATCACCCGCTGCTAATGAAAAACTGTTTTTT	CAIRGSPAANEKLFF
.	TRBV6-1	.	TRBJ1-2	TGTGCCAGCAGTGAAGGAAGAGGACAGCGCTATGGCTACACCTTC	CASSEGRGQRYGYTF
TRBD2	TRBV7-9	.	TRBJ2-7	TGTGCCAGCAGCTCCAGGACTAGCGGGAGCTCCTACGAGCAGTACTTC	CASSSRTSGSSYEQYF
.	TRBV7-6	.	TRBJ2-1	TGTGCCAGCAGCTCAACATCTTATGGGACTTCGTACAATGAGCAGTTCTTC	CASSSTSYGTSYNEQFF
TRBD1	TRBV28	.	TRBJ2-4	TGTGCCAGCAGGACAGGGGGTACGAGGGCCAAAAACATTCAGTACTTC	CASRTGGTRAKNIQYF
.	TRBV2	.	TRBJ2-2	TGTGCCAGCAGTGAGGCTATGGCAGGGGATTCGGGGGAGCTGTTTTTT	CASSEAMAGDSGELFF
TRBD2	TRBV6-6	.	TRBJ2-3	TGTGCCAGCAGACCCAGACTAGCGGGGTCCACAGATACGCAGTATTTT	CASRPRLAGSTDTQYF
.	TRBV10-3	few	TRBJ1-2	TGTGCCATCAATGACCGGGACCATCCTAACTATGGCTACACCTTC	CAINDRDHPNYGYTF
.	TRBV9	.	TRBJ2-5	TGTGCCAGCAGCCCTTCAGGGGACGGGACCCAGTACTTC	CASSPSGDGTQYF
TRBD2	TRBV7-8	.	TRBJ2-7	TGTGCCAGCAGCTTGACGACTAGCGGGGGTGAGCAGTACTTC	CASSLTTSGGEQYF
.	TRBV28	.	TRBJ1-1	TGTGCCAGCAGCTCAGCCCCGGGCACTGAAGCTTTCTTT	CASSSAPGTEAFF
TRBD1	TRBV9	once	TRBJ1-2	TGTGCCAGCAGCGTAGGGGACAGACTCGGTGGCTACACCTTC	CASSVGDRLGGYTF
.	TRBV21-1	.	TRBJ2-1	TGTGCCAGCAGCAAAGAGTCAGGACGGGGCGGCAATGAGCAGTTCTTC	CASSKESGRGGNEQFF